This T cell receptor (beta chain) was recovered during a study of blood T cell repertoires in COVID-19. As for the study in general: Researchers got acute and convalescent COVID-19 samples from the United States, Italy and Spain. T cells, B-cell-depleted T cells, or PBMCs supplied cDNA or gDNA.

Original processing notes: Reference gene primer amplification gave nucleated cell count estimates. Generated by immunoSEQ multiplex PCR, the TCRdb table keeps only in-frame clones and is missing some. V and J calls and clone size are given by that table; D and trimming were obtained from the DNA. The data contain 200,000 to 250,000 clones, over 75% of them singletons. The CDR3 is 15 amino acids. Germline V gene lookup returns CDR1 ENHRY and CDR2 SYGVKD. With V trimmed by 6 bases and J by 5 bases, 7 bases remained unmatched. The genes are TRBV10-3 and TRBJ1-6; 7 bases match TRBD1. Specimen: peripheral blood. The clonotype was recovered from a woman in her 70s with COVID-19, enrolled during active disease. The CDR3 here is CAISPQGPNNSPLHF. The CDR3 DNA reads TGTGCCATCAGCCCACAGGGGCCCAATAATTCACCCCTCCACTTT.